The rows below give T cell receptor beta chains drawn from one sample of a study of T cells in localized non-small cell lung cancer. Generated by immunoSEQ multiplex PCR, the TCRdb table keeps only in-frame clones and is missing some. The repertoire holds 32,000 or so clones, 85% to 90% seen once, with around 3.9% in the top ten. The sample in question was peripheral blood, obtained before any cancer treatment. These receptors came from a man between 40 and 70 years old with stage I lung adenocarcinoma. CDR3s include the opening cysteine and the closing phenylalanine or tryptophan. Fields, in order: D gene, J gene, clone size, V gene, CDR3 DNA, CDR3 protein. The D gene is left open where the match is weak. Expanded clones get a size class; other rows say once, few or many, or leave the size out.

-,TRBJ2-3,-,TRBV2,TGTGCCAGCAGCCTCTTAGGAACGCAGTATTTT,CASSLLGTQYF
TRBD1,TRBJ1-6,-,TRBV10-2,TGCGCCACAAAACCGGGACAGGGGAATTCACCCCTCCACTTT,CATKPGQGNSPLHF
-,TRBJ2-4,-,TRBV20-1,TGCAGTGCTAGAGAAGGGAACATTCAGTACTTC,CSAREGNIQYF
TRBD1,TRBJ1-2,few,TRBV30,TGTGCCTGGAGTGTACCTCGGACAGGGTATGGCTACACCTTC,CAWSVPRTGYGYTF
-,TRBJ2-2,-,TRBV5-5,TGTGCCAGCAGCTTGGTAGGGCAGGGCTCCGGGGAGCTGTTTTTT,CASSLVGQGSGELFF
-,TRBJ1-5,-,TRBV2,TGTGCCAGCAGTGAAGGTTCAGGGGACCATAGCAATCAGCCCCAGCATTTT,CASSEGSGDHSNQPQHF
-,TRBJ1-1,-,TRBV10-3,TGTGCCATCAGTGAGAGACAGATGAACACTGAAGCTTTCTTT,CAISERQMNTEAFF
-,TRBJ1-2,-,TRBV2,TGTGCCAGCAGTGGCGGGCCTCTTGATGGCTACACCTTC,CASSGGPLDGYTF
-,TRBJ1-6,-,TRBV5-1,TGCGCCAGCAGCCCGGAAGGCAGAAGCTCCTATAATTCACCCCTCCACTTT,CASSPEGRSSYNSPLHF
-,TRBJ2-2,-,TRBV4-2,TGTGCCAGCAGCCTTACAACCACGGCGGGGACCGCGAACACCGGGGAGCTGTTTTTT,CASSLTTTAGTANTGELFF
-,TRBJ2-1,-,TRBV7-2,TGTGCCAGCAGCTTACTGGGGCGTAATGAGCAGTTCTTC,CASSLLGRNEQFF
TRBD1,TRBJ1-4,-,TRBV5-1,TGCGCCAGCAGCTCCACCGGGACAGGGTACGAAAAACTGTTTTTT,CASSSTGTGYEKLFF
-,TRBJ1-2,-,TRBV18,TGTGCCAGCTCACCAGACAGAGAGCTTCACGGCTACACCTTC,CASSPDRELHGYTF
-,TRBJ2-1,-,TRBV5-6,TGTGCCAGCAGCTGGCCGGGCCCGGGGGCCTACAATGAGCAGTTCTTC,CASSWPGPGAYNEQFF
TRBD2,TRBJ2-3,-,TRBV29-1,TGCAGCGTCCCTCCTAGCGGGGACAGTTTTAGCACAGATACGCAGTATTTT,CSVPPSGDSFSTDTQYF
-,TRBJ1-2,-,TRBV15,TGTGCCACCAGGGAAGACAGCTCGTATGGCTACACCTTC,CATREDSSYGYTF
TRBD1,TRBJ2-7,-,TRBV7-9,TGTGCCAGCAGCCTACAGGGGGCGAGGGCCTACGAGCAGTACTTC,CASSLQGARAYEQYF
-,TRBJ1-5,-,TRBV6-6,TGTGCCAGCAGTTACGAGACAGCGAATAGCAATCAGCCCCAGCATTTT,CASSYETANSNQPQHF
TRBD1,TRBJ2-5,-,TRBV29-1,TGCAGCGTTGGGACAGGGGGGGAGACCCAGTACTTC,CSVGTGGETQYF
-,TRBJ2-7,once,TRBV5-1,TGCGCCAGCAGCTTGGGCCACGAGCAGTACTTC,CASSLGHEQYF
-,TRBJ2-2,-,TRBV5-6,TGTGCCAGCAGCTTGTTAAATTTCGGGAACACCGGGGAGCTGTTTTTT,CASSLLNFGNTGELFF
-,TRBJ2-5,-,TRBV5-1,TGCGCCAGCAGCTTAGGGACCCAAGAGACCCAGTACTTC,CASSLGTQETQYF
-,TRBJ1-1,-,TRBV18,TGTGCCAGCTCAGGTTCTGGAGCCGCCCACACTGAAGCTTTCTTT,CASSGSGAAHTEAFF
TRBD1,TRBJ2-7,-,TRBV5-6,TGTGCCAGCAGCTTGGTCGGGACAGGATACGAGCAGTACTTC,CASSLVGTGYEQYF
-,TRBJ2-7,-,TRBV5-1,TGCGCCAGCAGCTTGACAGACTCCTACGAGCAGTACTTC,CASSLTDSYEQYF
-,TRBJ1-4,-,TRBV18,TGTGCCAGCTCCAACACTATCACTAATGAAAAACTGTTTTTT,CASSNTITNEKLFF
TRBD2,TRBJ2-7,-,TRBV6-5,TGTGCCAGCAGGGAGGGCGGGGGAAGCTCCTACGAGCAGTACTTC,CASREGGGSSYEQYF
-,TRBJ2-1,-,TRBV11-2,TGTGCCAGCAGCTTCGGGGACTTGGGGCTTGAGCAGTTCTTC,CASSFGDLGLEQFF
TRBD1,TRBJ1-1,once,TRBV10-3,TGTGCCATCAGTGAGTCGGGGACAGGGGAGGTTGAAGCTTTCTTT,CAISESGTGEVEAFF
-,TRBJ2-7,-,TRBV14,TGTGCCAGCAGCCACGAGGGGAGCGAGCAGTACTTC,CASSHEGSEQYF
-,TRBJ1-2,-,TRBV6-1,TGTGCCAGCAGTGAACCGGTTGTTGGCTACACCTTC,CASSEPVVGYTF
-,TRBJ1-1,-,TRBV5-4,TGTGCCAGCAGCTTGAGATCGACGATCACTGAAGCTTTCTTT,CASSLRSTITEAFF
-,TRBJ2-7,-,TRBV18,TGTGCCAGCTCACCACAGCGGCGGTCCTACGAGCAGTACTTC,CASSPQRRSYEQYF
TRBD2,TRBJ2-3,-,TRBV2,TGTGCCAGCAGTGAACTCGGGACTAGCGGGTTCACAGATACGCAGTATTTT,CASSELGTSGFTDTQYF
-,TRBJ2-7,few,TRBV29-1,TGCAGCGTTTACCTTAGGGGGGAGCAGTACTTC,CSVYLRGEQYF
-,TRBJ2-5,once,TRBV9,TGTGCCAGCAGCGTAGCCGGGAGCTACCAAGAGACCCAGTACTTC,CASSVAGSYQETQYF
-,TRBJ2-5,-,TRBV5-4,TGTGCCAGCAGCTTAAGTGGTAGTGGGACGAGGCACTTC,CASSLSGSGTRHF
-,TRBJ1-1,-,TRBV7-8,TGTGCCAGCAGCTTAGGAGGGGTCCCTGAAGCTTTCTTT,CASSLGGVPEAFF
TRBD1,TRBJ1-2,-,TRBV10-3,TGTGCCATCAGTGAGCCCCAGACAGGGAACGACTATGGCTACACCTTC,CAISEPQTGNDYGYTF
TRBD2,TRBJ2-7,-,TRBV4-1,TGCGCCAGCAGCCATCTCGCGGGAGGAAACCGAGGCTACGAGCAGTACTTC,CASSHLAGGNRGYEQYF
-,TRBJ2-7,-,TRBV19,TGTGCCAGTAGTCCCTTCTTCGGAGATTCGGCTTACGAGCAGTACTTC,CASSPFFGDSAYEQYF
-,TRBJ1-3,-,TRBV7-2,TGTGCCAGCAGCTTTGGTGGCACCATATATTTT,CASSFGGTIYF
-,TRBJ2-1,-,TRBV5-8,TGTGCCAGCAGCTTGGATAGGGGCTTTGAGCAGTTCTTC,CASSLDRGFEQFF
-,TRBJ1-6,-,TRBV7-9,TGTGCCAGCAGCTTAGAGGGCCAGGTATTGCGTTTGGAGACACCCCTCCACTTT,CASSLEGQVLRLETPLHF
TRBD1,TRBJ1-5,-,TRBV2,TGTGCCAGCAGTGGAACAGGGGGCCGTCAGCCCCAGCATTTT,CASSGTGGRQPQHF
-,TRBJ1-5,-,TRBV2,TGTGCCAGCAGGGGATTTATACAGAATTATAGCAATCAGCCCCAGCATTTT,CASRGFIQNYSNQPQHF
-,TRBJ1-1,-,TRBV13,TGTGCCAGCAGCCCAACCTTACAGGGAGGGACTGAAGCTTTCTTT,CASSPTLQGGTEAFF
-,TRBJ1-6,-,TRBV10-1,TGCGCCAGCAGTTCGGGGAAATATAATTCACCCCTCCACTTT,CASSSGKYNSPLHF
-,TRBJ1-2,once,TRBV11-2,TGTGCCAGCAGTTCCTCCGGCGGCTATGGCTACACCTTC,CASSSSGGYGYTF
TRBD2,TRBJ2-7,-,TRBV13,TGTGCCAGCAGCTCGGGGACTAGCGGGTGGGAGCAGTACTTC,CASSSGTSGWEQYF
-,TRBJ2-2,-,TRBV5-6,TGTGCCAGCAGCTTGGTGGCCCTGGGCGGGGAGCTGTTTTTT,CASSLVALGGELFF
TRBD2,TRBJ2-1,-,TRBV7-7,TGTGCTAGCAGCTCCGGGACTAGCGGGGGGTACAATGAGCAGTTCTTC,CASSSGTSGGYNEQFF
-,TRBJ1-6,-,TRBV6-6,TGTGCCAGCAGTTACTCGACCGATTCACCCCTCCACTTT,CASSYSTDSPLHF
TRBD1,TRBJ1-3,-,TRBV5-5,TGTGCCAGCAGCTTCCCGGGACAGGAAATCGGAAACACCATATATTTT,CASSFPGQEIGNTIYF
TRBD1,TRBJ1-1,-,TRBV12-5,TGTGCTAGTGGTTTCCGACAGGGGAATACTGAAGCTTTCTTT,CASGFRQGNTEAFF
TRBD1,TRBJ2-7,-,TRBV9,TGTGCCAGCAGCCCATCCGGGACAGACTACGAGCAGTACTTC,CASSPSGTDYEQYF
-,TRBJ1-5,-,TRBV29-1,TGCAGCGTTGCCTCGGGACAACGCAATCAGCCCCAGCATTTT,CSVASGQRNQPQHF
TRBD1,TRBJ1-2,-,TRBV29-1,TGCAGCGTTGAAAAGGGGGGACAGGGAGAGAATGGCTACACCTTC,CSVEKGGQGENGYTF
-,TRBJ1-4,-,TRBV12-5,TGTGCTAGTGGTGGGGGGCAGTCCGATGAAAAACTGTTTTTT,CASGGGQSDEKLFF